This TCR beta chain was sequenced for a study of spatial heterogeneity in lung cancer. Study at large: Alpha-chain detections were consistently fewer than beta-chain detections among the sequences.

The CDR3 is 17 amino acids. Per the germline V gene, CDR1 is SNHLY and CDR2 is FYNNEI. V shed 4 bases, J shed 2 bases, and the junction held 12 bases outside the gene matches. Time point denoted: sample taken at primary tumor resection. Samples came from roughly 70 TRACERx patients with untreated early-stage lung cancer. The sequenced material consisted of unsorted whole RNA from tumor, nontumor lung or frozen PBMC. Single TCR cDNA molecules each had their own unique molecular identifier. MiXCR, applied by TCRdb to the 5' RACE reads, yields one record per CDR3 protein. The sample carries 75,000 or so distinct CDR3 sequences, around 7.3% recorded once. The table lists this clonotype with many counts.

The chain is built from TRBV2 and TRBJ2-3, with 7 bases identical to TRBD2. This receptor was taken from a male donor with early-stage non-small cell lung cancer. Sequenced here: PBMCs, sampled at surgery. The CDR3 nucleotides read TGTGCCAGCAGTGGGGAGGGCCCCGGAACACTCACAGATACGCAGTATTTT. It encodes CASSGEGPGTLTDTQYF.